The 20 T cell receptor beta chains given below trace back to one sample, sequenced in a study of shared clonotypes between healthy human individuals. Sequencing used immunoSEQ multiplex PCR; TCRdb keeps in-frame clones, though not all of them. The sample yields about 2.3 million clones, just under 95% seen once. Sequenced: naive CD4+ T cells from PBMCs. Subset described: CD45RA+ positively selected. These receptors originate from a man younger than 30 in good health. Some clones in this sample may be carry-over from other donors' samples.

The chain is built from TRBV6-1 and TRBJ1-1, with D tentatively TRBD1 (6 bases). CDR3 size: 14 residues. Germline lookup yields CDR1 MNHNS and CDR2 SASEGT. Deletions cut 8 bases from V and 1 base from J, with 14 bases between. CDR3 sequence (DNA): TGTGCCAGCTCGGGTCAACAGGGGAACACTGAAGCTTTCTTT. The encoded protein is CASSGQQGNTEAFF.

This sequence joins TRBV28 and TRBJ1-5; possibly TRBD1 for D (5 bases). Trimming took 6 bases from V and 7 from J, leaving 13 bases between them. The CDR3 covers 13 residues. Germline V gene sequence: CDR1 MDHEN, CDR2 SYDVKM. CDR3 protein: CASRTRGSQPQHF. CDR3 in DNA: TGTGCCAGCAGGACAAGGGGCTCCCAGCCCCAGCATTTT.

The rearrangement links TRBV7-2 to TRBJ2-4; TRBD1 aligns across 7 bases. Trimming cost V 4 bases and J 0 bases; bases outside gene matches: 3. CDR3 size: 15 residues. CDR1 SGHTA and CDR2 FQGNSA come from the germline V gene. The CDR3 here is CASSSHRGAKNIQYF. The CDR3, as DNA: TGTGCCAGCAGCTCACACAGGGGAGCCAAAAACATTCAGTACTTC.

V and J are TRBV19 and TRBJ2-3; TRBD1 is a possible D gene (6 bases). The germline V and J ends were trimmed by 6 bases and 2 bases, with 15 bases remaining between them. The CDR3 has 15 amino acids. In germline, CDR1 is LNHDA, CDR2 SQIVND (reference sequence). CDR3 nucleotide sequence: TGTGCCAGTAGGAGGCTAGGGGGATCCACAGATACGCAGTATTTT. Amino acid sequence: CASRRLGGSTDTQYF.

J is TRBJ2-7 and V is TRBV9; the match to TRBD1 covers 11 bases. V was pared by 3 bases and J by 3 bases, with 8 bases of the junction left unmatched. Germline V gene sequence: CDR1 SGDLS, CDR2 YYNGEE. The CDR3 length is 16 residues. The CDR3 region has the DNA TGTGCCAGCAGCGCATCCCGGGACAGGGGGTTCTACGAGCAGTACTTC. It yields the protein CASSASRDRGFYEQYF. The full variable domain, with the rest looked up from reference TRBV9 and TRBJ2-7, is DSGVTQTPKHLITATGQRVTLRCSPRSGDLSVYWYQQSLDQGLQFLIQYYNGEERAKGNILERFSAQQFPDLHSELNLSSLELGDSALYFCASSASRDRGFYEQYFGPGTRLTVT.

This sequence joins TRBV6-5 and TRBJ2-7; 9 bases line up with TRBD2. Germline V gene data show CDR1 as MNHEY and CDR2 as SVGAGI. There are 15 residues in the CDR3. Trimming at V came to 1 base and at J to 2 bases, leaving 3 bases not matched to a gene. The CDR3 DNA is TGTGCCAGCAGTTACTTTAGGACTAGCGCCTACGAGCAGTACTTC. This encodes CASSYFRTSAYEQYF.

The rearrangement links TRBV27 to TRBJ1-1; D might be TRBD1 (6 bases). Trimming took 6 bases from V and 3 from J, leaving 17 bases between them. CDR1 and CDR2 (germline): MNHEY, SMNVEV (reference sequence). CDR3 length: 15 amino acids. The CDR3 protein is CASRILRGRDTEAFF. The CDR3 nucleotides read TGTGCCAGCAGGATACTCAGGGGTAGAGACACTGAAGCTTTCTTT.

The CDR3 here is CASSLLQGEIGEAFF. CDR3 in DNA: TGCGCCAGCAGCTTGCTGCAGGGGGAAATAGGTGAAGCTTTCTTT. The chain is built from TRBV5-1 and TRBJ1-1; the match to TRBD1 covers 7 bases. The CDR3 has 15 residues. CDR1 and CDR2 from the germline V gene are SGHRS and YFSETQ. The V segment lost 1 base and the J segment 7 bases; nucleotides outside the gene matches: 10.

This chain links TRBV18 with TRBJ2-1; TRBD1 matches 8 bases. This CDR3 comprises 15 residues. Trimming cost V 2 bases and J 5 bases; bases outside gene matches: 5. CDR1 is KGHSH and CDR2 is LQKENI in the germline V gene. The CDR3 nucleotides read TGTGCCAGCTCACCAGACAGGGGTTCCAACAATGAGCAGTTCTTC. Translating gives CASSPDRGSNNEQFF.

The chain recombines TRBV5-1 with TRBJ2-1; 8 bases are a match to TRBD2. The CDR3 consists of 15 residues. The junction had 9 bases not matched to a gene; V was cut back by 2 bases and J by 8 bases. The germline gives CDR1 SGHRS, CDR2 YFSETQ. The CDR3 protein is CASSFATSGWDEQFF. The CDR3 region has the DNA TGCGCCAGCAGCTTCGCAACTAGCGGTTGGGATGAGCAGTTCTTC.

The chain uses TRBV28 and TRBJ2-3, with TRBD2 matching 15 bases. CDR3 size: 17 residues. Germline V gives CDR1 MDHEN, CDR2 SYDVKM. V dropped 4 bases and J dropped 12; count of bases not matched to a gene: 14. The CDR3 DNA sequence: TGTGCCAGCAGTTCCCCCGGGACTAGCGGGAGGAGCCCTAGACAGTATTTT. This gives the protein CASSSPGTSGRSPRQYF.

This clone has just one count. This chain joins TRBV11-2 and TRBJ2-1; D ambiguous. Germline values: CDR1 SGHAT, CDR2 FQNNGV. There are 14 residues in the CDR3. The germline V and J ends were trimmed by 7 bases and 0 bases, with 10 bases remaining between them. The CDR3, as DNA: TGTGCCAGCATGACTTACAGCTCCTACAATGAGCAGTTCTTC. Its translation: CASMTYSSYNEQFF.

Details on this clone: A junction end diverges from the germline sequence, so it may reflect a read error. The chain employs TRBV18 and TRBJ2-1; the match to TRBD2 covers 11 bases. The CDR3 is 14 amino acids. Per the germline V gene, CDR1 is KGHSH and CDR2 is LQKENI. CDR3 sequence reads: CASSPLAGESEQFF. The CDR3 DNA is TGTGCCAGCTCTCCACTAGCGGGAGAGAGTGAGCAGTTCTTC.

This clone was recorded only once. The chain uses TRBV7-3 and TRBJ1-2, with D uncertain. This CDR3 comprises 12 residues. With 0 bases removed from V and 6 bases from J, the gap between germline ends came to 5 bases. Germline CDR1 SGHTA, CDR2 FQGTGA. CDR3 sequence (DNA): TGTGCCAGCAGCTTAACCGGAAATGGCTACACCTTC. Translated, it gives CASSLTGNGYTF.

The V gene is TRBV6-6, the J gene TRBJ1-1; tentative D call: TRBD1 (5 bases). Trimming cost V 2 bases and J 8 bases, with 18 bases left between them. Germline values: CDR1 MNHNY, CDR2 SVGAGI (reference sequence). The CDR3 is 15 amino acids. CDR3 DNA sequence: TGTGCCAGCAGTTACCAAGTAAGTCCGGGGCAGGAAGCTTTCTTT. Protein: CASSYQVSPGQEAFF.

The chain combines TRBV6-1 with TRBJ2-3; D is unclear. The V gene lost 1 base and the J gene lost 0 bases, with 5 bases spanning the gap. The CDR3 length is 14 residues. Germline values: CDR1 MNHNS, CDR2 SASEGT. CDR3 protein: CASSEGSSTDTQYF. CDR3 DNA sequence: TGTGCCAGCAGTGAAGGGAGTAGCACAGATACGCAGTATTTT.

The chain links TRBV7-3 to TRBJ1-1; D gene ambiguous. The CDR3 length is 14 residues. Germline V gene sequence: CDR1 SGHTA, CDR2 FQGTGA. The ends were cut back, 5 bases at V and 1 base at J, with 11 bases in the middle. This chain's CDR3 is CASSPHPGNTEAFF. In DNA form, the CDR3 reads TGTGCCAGCAGCCCCCATCCAGGGAACACTGAAGCTTTCTTT.

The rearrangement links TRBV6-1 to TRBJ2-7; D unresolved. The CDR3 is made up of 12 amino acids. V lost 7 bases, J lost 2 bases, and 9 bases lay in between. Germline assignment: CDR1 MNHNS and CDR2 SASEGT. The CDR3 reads CASTEGPYEQYF. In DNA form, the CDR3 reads TGTGCCAGCACCGAAGGGCCCTACGAGCAGTACTTC.

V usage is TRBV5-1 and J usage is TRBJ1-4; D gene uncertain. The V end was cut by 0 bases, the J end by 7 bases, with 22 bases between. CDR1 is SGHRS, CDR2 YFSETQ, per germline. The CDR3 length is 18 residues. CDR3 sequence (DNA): TGCGCCAGCAGCTTGGGTTGGGGATCGAAGGAAGGGAGTGAAAAACTGTTTTTT. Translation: CASSLGWGSKEGSEKLFF.

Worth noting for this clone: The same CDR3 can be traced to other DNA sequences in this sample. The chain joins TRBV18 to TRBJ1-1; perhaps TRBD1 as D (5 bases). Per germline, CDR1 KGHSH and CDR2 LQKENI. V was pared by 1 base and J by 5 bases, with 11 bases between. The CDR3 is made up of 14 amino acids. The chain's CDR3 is CASSPQGGETEAFF. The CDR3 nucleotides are TGTGCCAGCTCACCACAGGGAGGGGAGACTGAAGCTTTCTTT.